This is a list of T cell receptor beta chains from one sample in a study of cytomegalovirus exposure and HLA in healthy donors. Only in-frame clones appear in the TCRdb table, and some are missing; sequencing was by immunoSEQ multiplex PCR. The sample includes about 150,000 clones, 80% of them seen just once. The sequenced sample was PBMCs. These receptors originate from a woman between 35 and 50 years old in good health and CMV-seropositive. The CDR3 runs from the conserved cysteine through the conserved F or W. Fields, in order: V gene, D gene, J gene, CDR3 length, clone size, CDR3 protein, CDR3 DNA. The D gene is left open where the match is weak. Size values are once, few and many counts, or a class for expanded clones, and some rows have none.

v_call: TRBV5-4; d_call: NA; j_call: TRBJ2-7; cdr3_length: 12; clone_size: few; cdr3_aa: CASSQTPYEQYF; cdr3_nt: TGTGCCAGCAGCCAGACTCCATACGAGCAGTACTTC
v_call: TRBV5-1; d_call: TRBD2; j_call: TRBJ2-7; cdr3_length: 15; clone_size: NA; cdr3_aa: CASSSGTSDSYEQYF; cdr3_nt: TGCGCCAGCAGCTCCGGGACTAGCGACTCCTACGAGCAGTACTTC
v_call: TRBV5-6; d_call: NA; j_call: TRBJ1-1; cdr3_length: 13; clone_size: NA; cdr3_aa: CASSSLPIPVSFF; cdr3_nt: TGTGCCAGCAGCTCCCTACCGATCCCGGTATCCTTCTTT
v_call: TRBV5-1; d_call: TRBD2; j_call: TRBJ2-7; cdr3_length: 15; clone_size: NA; cdr3_aa: CASSLPSGGRYEQYF; cdr3_nt: TGCGCCAGCAGCTTGCCTAGCGGGGGGCGGTACGAGCAGTACTTC
v_call: TRBV19; d_call: TRBD1; j_call: TRBJ1-5; cdr3_length: 17; clone_size: NA; cdr3_aa: CASSMAGQGVEAQPQHF; cdr3_nt: TGTGCCAGTAGTATGGCGGGACAGGGTGTGGAGGCACAGCCCCAGCATTTT
v_call: TRBV7-8; d_call: NA; j_call: TRBJ1-2; cdr3_length: 14; clone_size: NA; cdr3_aa: CASSYGQNNYGYTF; cdr3_nt: TGTGCCAGCAGCTACGGACAGAATAACTATGGCTACACCTTC
v_call: TRBV5-4; d_call: NA; j_call: TRBJ1-2; cdr3_length: 18; clone_size: NA; cdr3_aa: CASSPPVRGPYSNYGYTF; cdr3_nt: TGTGCCAGCAGCCCCCCCGTTAGGGGTCCTTACTCTAACTATGGCTACACCTTC
v_call: TRBV25-1; d_call: NA; j_call: TRBJ2-7; cdr3_length: 16; clone_size: few; cdr3_aa: CASSEVTDTRTYEQYF; cdr3_nt: TGTGCCAGCAGTGAGGTTACAGATACAAGAACCTACGAGCAGTACTTC
v_call: TRBV12-5; d_call: NA; j_call: TRBJ1-1; cdr3_length: 15; clone_size: NA; cdr3_aa: CASGLQFGVNTEAFF; cdr3_nt: TGTGCTAGTGGCTTACAGTTCGGGGTGAACACTGAAGCTTTCTTT
v_call: TRBV27; d_call: TRBD1; j_call: TRBJ2-5; cdr3_length: 15; clone_size: NA; cdr3_aa: CASGFNRDRQETQYF; cdr3_nt: TGTGCCAGCGGATTCAACCGGGACAGACAAGAGACCCAGTACTTC
v_call: TRBV9; d_call: NA; j_call: TRBJ2-2; cdr3_length: 14; clone_size: NA; cdr3_aa: CASGASANTGELFF; cdr3_nt: TGTGCCAGCGGGGCGTCAGCGAACACCGGGGAGCTGTTTTTT
v_call: TRBV5-6; d_call: NA; j_call: TRBJ2-7; cdr3_length: 12; clone_size: NA; cdr3_aa: CASSSGHYEQYF; cdr3_nt: TGTGCCAGCAGCTCCGGACACTACGAGCAGTACTTC
v_call: TRBV6-1; d_call: TRBD2; j_call: TRBJ2-1; cdr3_length: 15; clone_size: NA; cdr3_aa: CASTLDAGGVNEQFF; cdr3_nt: TGTGCCAGCACCTTAGATGCGGGAGGGGTCAATGAGCAGTTCTTC
v_call: TRBV27; d_call: NA; j_call: TRBJ2-2; cdr3_length: 14; clone_size: NA; cdr3_aa: CASSLRSSTGELFF; cdr3_nt: TGTGCCAGCAGTTTACGGTCCTCCACCGGGGAGCTGTTTTTT
v_call: TRBV30; d_call: NA; j_call: TRBJ1-2; cdr3_length: 12; clone_size: NA; cdr3_aa: CASATGARGYTF; cdr3_nt: TGTGCCTCCGCAACAGGAGCTAGGGGCTACACCTTC
v_call: TRBV28; d_call: NA; j_call: TRBJ1-1; cdr3_length: 12; clone_size: NA; cdr3_aa: CASSLLSTEAFF; cdr3_nt: TGTGCCAGCAGTTTACTGAGCACTGAAGCTTTCTTT
v_call: TRBV2; d_call: TRBD2; j_call: TRBJ2-3; cdr3_length: 14; clone_size: NA; cdr3_aa: CASKTSGSTDTQYF; cdr3_nt: TGTGCCAGCAAGACTAGCGGGAGTACAGATACGCAGTATTTT
v_call: TRBV7-9; d_call: TRBD1; j_call: TRBJ2-7; cdr3_length: 14; clone_size: NA; cdr3_aa: CASSPTGPGYEQYF; cdr3_nt: TGTGCCAGCAGCCCGACAGGGCCAGGCTACGAGCAGTACTTC
v_call: TRBV13; d_call: TRBD1; j_call: TRBJ2-7; cdr3_length: 15; clone_size: NA; cdr3_aa: CASSPKRQGANEQYF; cdr3_nt: TGTGCCAGCAGCCCAAAAAGACAGGGGGCGAACGAGCAGTACTTC
v_call: TRBV9; d_call: NA; j_call: TRBJ2-3; cdr3_length: 14; clone_size: NA; cdr3_aa: CASSVSGSTDTQYF; cdr3_nt: TGTGCCAGCAGCGTAAGCGGGAGCACAGATACGCAGTATTTT
v_call: TRBV30; d_call: NA; j_call: TRBJ1-5; cdr3_length: 13; clone_size: NA; cdr3_aa: CAWSLGRDQPQHF; cdr3_nt: TGTGCCTGGAGCCTAGGGAGGGATCAGCCCCAGCATTTT
v_call: TRBV5-1; d_call: NA; j_call: TRBJ1-3; cdr3_length: 16; clone_size: NA; cdr3_aa: CASSPLTGSSGNTIYF; cdr3_nt: TGCGCCAGCAGCCCATTGACAGGCTCCTCTGGAAACACCATATATTTT
v_call: TRBV12-5; d_call: NA; j_call: TRBJ2-1; cdr3_length: 18; clone_size: NA; cdr3_aa: CASGLVQAEGATYNEQFF; cdr3_nt: TGTGCTAGTGGTTTGGTACAGGCGGAGGGGGCAACCTACAATGAGCAGTTCTTC
v_call: TRBV5-1; d_call: NA; j_call: TRBJ2-1; cdr3_length: 13; clone_size: NA; cdr3_aa: CASSTRINNEQFF; cdr3_nt: TGCGCCAGCTCCACTAGGATAAACAATGAGCAGTTCTTC
v_call: TRBV19; d_call: NA; j_call: TRBJ1-5; cdr3_length: 13; clone_size: few; cdr3_aa: CASNGGVNQPQHF; cdr3_nt: TGTGCCAGTAATGGGGGGGTAAATCAGCCCCAGCATTTT
v_call: TRBV19; d_call: TRBD2; j_call: TRBJ2-7; cdr3_length: 14; clone_size: NA; cdr3_aa: CASRPASGIYEQYF; cdr3_nt: TGTGCCAGTAGACCGGCTAGCGGCATCTACGAGCAGTACTTC
v_call: TRBV10-3; d_call: TRBD1; j_call: TRBJ2-7; cdr3_length: 14; clone_size: NA; cdr3_aa: CAIKGGQGSYEQYF; cdr3_nt: TGTGCCATCAAGGGGGGACAGGGCTCCTACGAGCAGTACTTC
v_call: TRBV14; d_call: TRBD1; j_call: TRBJ2-1; cdr3_length: 17; clone_size: NA; cdr3_aa: CASSRMGTGREANEQFF; cdr3_nt: TGTGCCAGCAGCCGGATGGGGACAGGGAGGGAAGCCAATGAGCAGTTCTTC